Shown below are 8 T cell receptor beta chains from a single sample sequenced in a study of T cell responses to AZD1222 COVID-19 vaccine. The assay was immunoSEQ multiplex PCR, and TCRdb's table has in-frame clones only and misses some. Of 59,000 or so clones listed, 80% to 90% are singletons. Sequencing used peripheral blood, obtained on day 0 of AZD1222 vaccination. These TCRs come from an adult in good health.

The V call is TRBV19, the J call TRBJ1-4; 7 positions match TRBD1. Germline CDR1 reads LNHDA; CDR2 reads SQIVND (reference sequence). The length of the CDR3 is 15 residues. V lost 5 bases and J lost 7; bases outside the gene matches: 10. CDR3 coding DNA: TGTGCCAGTAGTCCCCGACAGGGAAAGGGTGAAAAACTGTTTTTT. Protein product: CASSPRQGKGEKLFF.

V usage is TRBV5-1 and J usage is TRBJ2-2; 8 bases fit TRBD1. Germline CDR1 SGHRS, CDR2 YFSETQ. This CDR3 is built from 15 residues. V lost 0 bases, J lost 6 bases, and 4 bases stayed unmatched. The CDR3 sequence: CASSLAAGGAGELFF. CDR3 nucleotides: TGCGCCAGCAGCTTGGCGGCAGGGGGCGCCGGGGAGCTGTTTTTT.

This clone showed up just a few times. The chain employs TRBV5-4 and TRBJ1-4; perhaps TRBD1 as D (5 bases). Trimming cost V 3 bases and J 5 bases, with 14 bases left between them. This CDR3 region has 15 residues. Germline V lookup: CDR1 SGHNT, CDR2 YYREEE (reference sequence). This chain's CDR3 is CASSSRQLQNEKLFF. The CDR3 DNA sequence: TGTGCCAGCAGCTCCAGACAGCTCCAGAATGAAAAACTGTTTTTT.

The sample holds one count of this clone. The CDR3 nucleotides read TGTGCCAGCAGTTACAGGGCTGGTTGGGGGCTTGGGGCAGATCAGCCCCAGCATTTT. Protein product: CASSYRAGWGLGADQPQHF. The V and J genes are TRBV6-2 or TRBV6-3 and TRBJ1-5; D perhaps matches TRBD1 (6 bases). The germline gives CDR1 MNHEY, CDR2 SVGEGT. CDR3 length: 19 amino acids. Trimming shortened V by 2 bases and J by 5 bases, and 25 bases separated the two germline ends.

The J gene is TRBJ2-1, the V gene TRBV28, with D maybe TRBD2 (5 bases). The CDR3 consists of 15 residues. Germline lookup yields CDR1 MDHEN and CDR2 SYDVKM. V was pared by 3 bases and J by 1 base, with 10 bases between. Written as DNA, the CDR3 is TGTGCCAGCAGTTTGGAGGTACTTTCCTACAATGAGCAGTTCTTC. Translation gives CASSLEVLSYNEQFF.

The chain has TRBV7-9 and TRBJ2-2; D unclear. V lost 2 bases and J lost 7, with 5 bases in between. The CDR3 has 12 amino acids. Germline V gene lookup returns CDR1 SEHNR and CDR2 FQNEAQ (reference sequence). CDR3: CASSLTIGELFF. The CDR3 DNA follows: TGTGCCAGCAGCTTAACAATCGGGGAGCTGTTTTTT.

The gene calls are TRBV27 and TRBJ1-2; 7 nucleotides agree with TRBD1. The CDR3 runs 14 residues. Germline V CDR1 and CDR2: MNHEY, SMNVEV (reference sequence). Trimming at V came to 0 bases and at J to 8 bases, leaving 6 bases not matched to a gene. The CDR3 is CASSLSTGVEGYTF. The CDR3 DNA reads TGTGCCAGCAGTTTATCCACAGGGGTTGAGGGCTACACCTTC.

This clone occurred a few times. J is TRBJ1-2 and V is TRBV2; weak D call: TRBD1 (5 bases). The CDR3 has 11 amino acids. Germline V gives CDR1 SNHLY, CDR2 FYNNEI. CDR3 region: CGGTSNYGYTF. CDR3 bases: TGTGGGGGGACTTCCAACTATGGCTACACCTTC.